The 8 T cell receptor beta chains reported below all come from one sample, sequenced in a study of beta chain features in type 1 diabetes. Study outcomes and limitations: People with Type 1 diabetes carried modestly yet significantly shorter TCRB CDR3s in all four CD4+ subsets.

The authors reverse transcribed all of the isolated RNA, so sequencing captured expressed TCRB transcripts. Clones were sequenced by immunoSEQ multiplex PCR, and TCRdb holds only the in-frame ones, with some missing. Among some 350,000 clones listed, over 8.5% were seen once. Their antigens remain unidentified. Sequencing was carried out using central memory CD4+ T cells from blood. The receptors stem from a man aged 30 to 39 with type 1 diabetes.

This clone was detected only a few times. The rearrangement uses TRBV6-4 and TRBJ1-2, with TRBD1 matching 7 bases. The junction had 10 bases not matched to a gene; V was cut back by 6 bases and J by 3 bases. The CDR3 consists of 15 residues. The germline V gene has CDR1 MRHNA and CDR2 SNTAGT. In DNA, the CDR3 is TGTGCCAGCAGACCTCGGGGGACAGCCTACTATGGCTACACCTTC. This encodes CASRPRGTAYYGYTF.

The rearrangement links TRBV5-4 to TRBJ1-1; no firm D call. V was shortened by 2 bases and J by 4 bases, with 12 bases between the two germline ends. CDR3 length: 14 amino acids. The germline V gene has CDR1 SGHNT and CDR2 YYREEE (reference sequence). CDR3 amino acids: CASSLDDYATEAFF. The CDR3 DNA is TGTGCCAGCAGCTTAGACGATTACGCCACTGAAGCTTTCTTT.

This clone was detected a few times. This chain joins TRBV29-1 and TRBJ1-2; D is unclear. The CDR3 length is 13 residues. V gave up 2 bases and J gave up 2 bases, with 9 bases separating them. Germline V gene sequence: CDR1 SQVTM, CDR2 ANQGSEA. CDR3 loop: CSVEKRENYGYTF. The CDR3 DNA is TGCAGCGTTGAAAAGAGAGAGAACTATGGCTACACCTTC.

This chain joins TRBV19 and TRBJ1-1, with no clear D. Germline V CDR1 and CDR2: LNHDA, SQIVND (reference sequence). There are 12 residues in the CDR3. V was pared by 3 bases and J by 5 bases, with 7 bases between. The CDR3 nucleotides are TGTGCCAGTAGTATGGCAAGTACTGAAGCTTTCTTT. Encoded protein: CASSMASTEAFF.

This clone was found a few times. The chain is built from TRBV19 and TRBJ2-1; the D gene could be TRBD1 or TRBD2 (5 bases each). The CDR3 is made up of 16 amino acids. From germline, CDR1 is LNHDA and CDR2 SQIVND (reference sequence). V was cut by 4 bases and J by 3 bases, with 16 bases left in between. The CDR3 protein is CASSTYRGTNYNEQFF. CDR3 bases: TGTGCCAGTAGTACTTACAGAGGGACGAACTACAATGAGCAGTTCTTC. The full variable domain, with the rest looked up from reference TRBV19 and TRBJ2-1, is DGGITQSPKYLFRKEGQNVTLSCEQNLNHDAMYWYRQDPGQGLRLIYYSQIVNDFQKGDIAEGYSVSREKKESFPLTVTSAQKNPTAFYLCASSTYRGTNYNEQFFGPGTRLTVL.

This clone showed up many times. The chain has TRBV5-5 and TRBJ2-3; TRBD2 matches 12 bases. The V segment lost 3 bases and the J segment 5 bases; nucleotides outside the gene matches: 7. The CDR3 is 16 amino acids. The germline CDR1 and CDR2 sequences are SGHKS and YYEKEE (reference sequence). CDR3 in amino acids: CASSSTSGGRGDTQYF. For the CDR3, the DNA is TGTGCCAGCAGCTCGACTAGCGGGGGAAGAGGAGATACGCAGTATTTT.

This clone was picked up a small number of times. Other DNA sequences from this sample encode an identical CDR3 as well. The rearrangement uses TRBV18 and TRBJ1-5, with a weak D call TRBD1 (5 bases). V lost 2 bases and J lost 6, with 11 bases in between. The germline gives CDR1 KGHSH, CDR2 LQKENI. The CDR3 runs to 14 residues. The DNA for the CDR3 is TGTGCCAGCTCACCATCGGGGGTAGGTCAGCCCCAGCATTTT. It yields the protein CASSPSGVGQPQHF. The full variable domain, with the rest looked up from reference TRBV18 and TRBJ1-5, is NAGVMQNPRHLVRRRGQEARLRCSPMKGHSHVYWYRQLPEEGLKFMVYLQKENIIDESGMPKERFSAEFPKEGPSILRIQQVVRGDSAAYFCASSPSGVGQPQHFGDGTRLSIL.

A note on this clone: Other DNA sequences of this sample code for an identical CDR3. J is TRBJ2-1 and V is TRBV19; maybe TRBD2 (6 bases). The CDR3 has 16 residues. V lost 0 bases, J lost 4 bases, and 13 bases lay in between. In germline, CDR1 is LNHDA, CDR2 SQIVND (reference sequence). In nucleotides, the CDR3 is TGTGCCAGTAGTATAGATCTCGCGGGGAGATACAATGAGCAGTTCTTC. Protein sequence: CASSIDLAGRYNEQFF.